This T cell receptor (beta chain) was recovered during a study of shared T cell receptors in the human thymus. With 0 bases removed from V and 4 bases from J, the gap between germline ends came to 10 bases. This CDR3 comprises 16 residues. From germline, CDR1 is SGHAT and CDR2 FQNNGV. Clones were read by immunoSEQ multiplex PCR, and TCRdb kept only the in-frame ones, dropping some. The sample consists of about 660,000 clones, 88% of them appearing once. This sample was shared with a second study, whose subject was human thymus T cells. That study adds: Finnish infants who were healthy and having corrective surgery for congenital heart defects made up the donors. Thymus tissue was removed during corrective cardiac surgery.

The chain employs TRBV11-2 and TRBJ2-6, with D uncertain. Specimen: thymocytes. This clonotype originated in a boy under two years old with a congenital heart defect. The CDR3 is CASSLEPSSGANVLTF. CDR3 sequence (DNA): TGTGCCAGCAGCTTAGAACCCAGTTCGGGGGCCAACGTCCTGACTTTC.